Listed below are T cell receptor beta chains from one sample, sequenced in a study of post-analysis software for immune sequencing data. TCRdb called the PCR reads again in MiXCR, with one record for every CDR3 protein. This table has about 190,000 distinct CDR3 sequences, roughly 30% appearing once. The sample comprised blood. All receptors come from a girl between 2 and 17 years old with multiple sclerosis. Each CDR3 is given with its conserved first and last residue. Each record gives: V gene, J gene, clone size, D gene, CDR3 length, CDR3 DNA, CDR3 protein. A D gene is named only where the DNA matches it firmly. The size of a clone is reported for some rows only, either as once, few or many, or as a class for expanded clones.

TRBV11-2,TRBJ1-1,-,-,13,TGTGCCAGCAGCTTAGTAAGGTCAGGTGAAGCTTTCTTT,CASSLVRSGEAFF
TRBV3-1,TRBJ1-1,-,TRBD1,15,TGTGCCAGCAGCCAGGGAGGGACAGGGGGGATTGAAGCTTTCTTT,CASSQGGTGGIEAFF
TRBV13,TRBJ1-6,-,-,15,TGTGCCAGCAGCTTCGCCAGCTCCTATAATTCACCCCTCCACTTT,CASSFASSYNSPLHF
TRBV12-3/TRBV12-4,TRBJ2-7,-,-,14,TGTGCCAGCAGCCTCCCGGAACGATCCTACGAGCAGTACTTC,CASSLPERSYEQYF
TRBV7-2,TRBJ2-3,-,-,14,TGTGCCAGCAGCACCGGACCGATCACAGATACGCAGTATTTT,CASSTGPITDTQYF
TRBV24-1,TRBJ2-3,few,TRBD2,13,TGTGCCACCCGGGAGGCGGTCACAGATACGCAGTATTTT,CATREAVTDTQYF
TRBV12-3/TRBV12-4,TRBJ2-7,many,TRBD1,15,TGTGCCAGCAGCCCGACAGGGGAGCTCCCCTACGAGCAGTACTTC,CASSPTGELPYEQYF
TRBV5-1,TRBJ1-5,-,-,14,TGCGCCAGCAGCCCCTCGGGGGGCGATCAGCCCCAGCATTTT,CASSPSGGDQPQHF
TRBV5-1,TRBJ2-3,many,TRBD2,15,TGCGCCAGCAGCCGTGCGGGAGGGGTAACAGATACGCAGTATTTT,CASSRAGGVTDTQYF
TRBV27,TRBJ1-1,-,-,14,TGTGCCAGCCCTCGAAGCGGGGGGAACACTGAAGCTTTCTTT,CASPRSGGNTEAFF
TRBV6-5,TRBJ2-7,-,TRBD2,13,TGTGCCAGCCGGACTAGCGTTACCCACGAGCAGTACTTC,CASRTSVTHEQYF
TRBV7-9,TRBJ1-1,-,TRBD1,15,TGTGCCAGCAGCCCTTGGGACAGACCGAACACTGAAGCTTTCTTT,CASSPWDRPNTEAFF
TRBV20-1,TRBJ1-1,-,-,11,TGCAGTGCTAGTGGGGACACTGAAGCTTTCTTT,CSASGDTEAFF
TRBV5-6,TRBJ1-6,-,TRBD1,17,TGTGCCAGCAGCTCGTTGCCTGGGGACAGGACTAATTCACCCCTCCACTTT,CASSSLPGDRTNSPLHF
TRBV18,TRBJ1-1,-,-,14,TGTGCCAGCTCAGTAATGGAGGCGAACACTGAAGCTTTCTTT,CASSVMEANTEAFF
TRBV15,TRBJ2-1,many,TRBD2,13,TGTGCCACCAGCCGACTAGCGGGAGAGGAGCAGTTCTTC,CATSRLAGEEQFF